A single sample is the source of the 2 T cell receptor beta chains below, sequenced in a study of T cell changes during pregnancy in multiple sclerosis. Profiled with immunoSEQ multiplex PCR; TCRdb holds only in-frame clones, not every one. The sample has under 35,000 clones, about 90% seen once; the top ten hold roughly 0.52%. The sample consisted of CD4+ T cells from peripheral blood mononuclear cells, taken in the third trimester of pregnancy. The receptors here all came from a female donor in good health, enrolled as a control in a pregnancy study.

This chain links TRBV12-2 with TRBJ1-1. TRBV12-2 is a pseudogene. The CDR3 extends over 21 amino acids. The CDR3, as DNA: TGTGCAAGTCGCTTAGCGGAGGGGCTAGGGATCTCCCCCTCGTGGAACACTGAAGCTTTCTTT. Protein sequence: CASRLAEGLGISPSWNTEAFF.

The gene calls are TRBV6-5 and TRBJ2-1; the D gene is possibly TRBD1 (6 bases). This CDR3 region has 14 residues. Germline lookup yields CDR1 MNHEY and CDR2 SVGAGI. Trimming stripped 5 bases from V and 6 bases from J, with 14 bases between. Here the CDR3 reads CASSGQGNLNEQFF. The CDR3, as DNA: TGTGCCAGCAGTGGGCAGGGGAATCTCAATGAGCAGTTCTTC.